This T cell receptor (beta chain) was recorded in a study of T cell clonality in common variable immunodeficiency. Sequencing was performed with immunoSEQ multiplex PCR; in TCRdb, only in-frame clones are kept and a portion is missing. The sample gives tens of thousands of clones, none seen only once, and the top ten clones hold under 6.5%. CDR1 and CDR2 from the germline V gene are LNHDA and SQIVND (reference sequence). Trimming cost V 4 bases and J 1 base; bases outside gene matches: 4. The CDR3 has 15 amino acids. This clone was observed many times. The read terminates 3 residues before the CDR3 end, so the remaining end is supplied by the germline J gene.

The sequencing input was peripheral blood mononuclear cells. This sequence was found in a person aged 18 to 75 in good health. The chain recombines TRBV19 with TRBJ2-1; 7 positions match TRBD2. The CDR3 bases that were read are TGTGCCAGTAGTAGGTTTAGCGGGTCCTACAATGAG. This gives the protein CASSRFSGSYNE. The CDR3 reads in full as CASSRFSGSYNEQFF.